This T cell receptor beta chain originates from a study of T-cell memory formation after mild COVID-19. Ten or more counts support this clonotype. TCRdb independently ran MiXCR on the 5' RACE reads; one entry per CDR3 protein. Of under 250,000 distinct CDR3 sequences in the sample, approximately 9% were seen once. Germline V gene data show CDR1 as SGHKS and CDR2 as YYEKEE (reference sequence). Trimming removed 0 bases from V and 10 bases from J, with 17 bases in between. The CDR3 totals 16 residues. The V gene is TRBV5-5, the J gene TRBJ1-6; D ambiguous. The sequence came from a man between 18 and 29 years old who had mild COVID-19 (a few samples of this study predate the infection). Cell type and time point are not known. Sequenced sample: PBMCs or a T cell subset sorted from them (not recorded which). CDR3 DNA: TGTGCCAGCAGCTTGGTCCCCCACACCTCCTCGTCACCCCTCCACTTT. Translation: CASSLVPHTSSSPLHF.